Presented here are 13 T cell receptor beta chains from one specimen sequenced in a study of shared clonotypes between healthy human individuals. CD45RO-negative CD8 cells positively selected for CCR7 made up the naive population, which excluded terminally differentiated effector memory CD45RA+ cells. Sequencing used immunoSEQ multiplex PCR; TCRdb keeps in-frame clones, though not all of them. Seen here are some 1,900,000 clones, approximately 94% observed once, and the top ten hold more than 0.9%. The sequencing sample was made of naive CD8+ T cells sorted from blood. The receptor set was obtained from a man between 18 and 29 years old in good health.

This clone was seen once. The chain joins TRBV6-1 to TRBJ2-7; no definite D call. Germline V gives CDR1 MNHNS, CDR2 SASEGT. The V gene lost 1 base and the J gene lost 0 bases, with 7 bases spanning the gap. CDR3 size: 14 residues. CDR3 protein: CASSEDLSSYEQYF. The CDR3 region has the DNA TGTGCCAGCAGTGAAGACTTAAGCTCCTACGAGCAGTACTTC.

The chain combines TRBV7-2 with TRBJ1-2; TRBD1 might be the D (6 bases). The V end was cut by 5 bases, the J end by 6 bases, with 22 bases between. This CDR3 contains 16 residues. From germline, CDR1 is SGHTA and CDR2 FQGNSA. DNA of the CDR3: TGTGCCAGCAGCATCTGGACAGTTGCTCATGCCGATGGCTACACCTTC. As protein: CASSIWTVAHADGYTF.

The J gene is TRBJ1-2, the V gene TRBV29-1; no clear D gene. Germline V gives CDR1 SQVTM, CDR2 ANQGSEA. The CDR3 loop spans 12 amino acids. The germline V and J ends were trimmed by 4 bases and 3 bases, with 9 bases remaining between them. The CDR3: CSVVQMDYGYTF. DNA for the CDR3: TGCAGCGTTGTACAGATGGACTATGGCTACACCTTC.

The chain combines TRBV2 with TRBJ1-1, with TRBD1 as a possible D gene (5 bases). This CDR3 is 13 amino acids long. From germline, CDR1 is SNHLY and CDR2 FYNNEI. Trimming left V 1 base short and J 10 bases short, with 13 bases between. The CDR3 DNA sequence: TGTGCCAGCAGTGAAGAAGGCAGGGTTGGAGCTTTCTTT. Encoded protein: CASSEEGRVGAFF.

This chain links TRBV18 with TRBJ1-2; unclear D gene. The CDR3 length is 13 residues. Deletions cut 3 bases from V and 4 bases from J, with 9 bases between. CDR1 and CDR2 (germline): KGHSH, LQKENI. The CDR3 here is CASSPEDPYGYTF. CDR3 DNA sequence: TGTGCCAGCTCACCGGAGGATCCCTATGGCTACACCTTC.

This sequence joins TRBV30 and TRBJ2-7, with 9 positions matching TRBD2. The J segment lost 4 bases and the V segment lost 0 bases, leaving 10 bases of the junction unmatched. This CDR3 comprises 16 residues. The germline V gene encodes CDR1 GTSNPN and CDR2 SVGIG (reference sequence). The DNA of the CDR3 is TGTGCCTGGAGTGTCGGTAGCGGGAGAAGGAATTACGAGCAGTACTTC. Residues: CAWSVGSGRRNYEQYF. The variable domain in full, with the rest retrieved from reference TRBV30 and TRBJ2-7, is SQTIHQWPATLVQPVGSPLSLECTVEGTSNPNLYWYRQAAGRGLQLLFYSVGIGQISSEVPQNLSASRPQDRQFILSSKKLLLSDSGFYLCAWSVGSGRRNYEQYFGPGTRLTVT.

The chain recombines TRBV7-9 with TRBJ1-4; TRBD1 might be the D (6 bases). The V gene's germline CDR1 is SEHNR and CDR2 FQNEAQ (reference sequence). V lost 0 bases and J lost 6, with 11 bases in between. The CDR3 covers 15 residues. The CDR3 DNA is TGTGCCAGCAGCTTAGCCCACAGGGAGGATGAAAAACTGTTTTTT. It encodes CASSLAHREDEKLFF.

The chain carries TRBV6-1 and TRBJ1-5, with TRBD1 matching over 7 bases. V shed 7 bases and J 6 bases; nucleotides not matched to a gene: 9. Germline loops: CDR1 MNHNS, CDR2 SASEGT. The CDR3 spans 14 residues. The CDR3 loop reads CASTRDRGSQPQHF. CDR3 DNA sequence: TGTGCCAGCACCAGGGACAGAGGGAGTCAGCCCCAGCATTTT.

The rearrangement uses TRBV27 and TRBJ1-4, with unresolved D. There are 14 residues in the CDR3. Trimming left V 7 bases short and J 0 bases short, with 9 bases between. CDR1 is MNHEY and CDR2 is SMNVEV in the germline V gene (reference sequence). CDR3 amino acids: CASTERATNEKLFF. CDR3 bases: TGTGCCAGCACCGAAAGGGCAACTAATGAAAAACTGTTTTTT.

This chain joins TRBV11-2 and TRBJ2-1, with D perhaps matching TRBD1 or TRBD2 (5 bases each). Per germline, CDR1 SGHAT and CDR2 FQNNGV. CDR3 length: 17 amino acids. Trimming left V 5 bases short and J 4 bases short, with 21 bases between. The DNA of the CDR3 is TGTGCCAGCAGCCGGTTCGTGGGGGAGCGTCGATACAATGAGCAGTTCTTC. Protein product: CASSRFVGERRYNEQFF. The full variable domain, in which reference TRBV11-2 and TRBJ2-1 provide the parts outside the CDR3, is EAGVAQSPRYKIIEKRQSVAFWCNPISGHATLYWYQQILGQGPKLLIQFQNNGVVDDSQLPKDRFSAERLKGVDSTLKIQPAKLEDSAVYLCASSRFVGERRYNEQFFGPGTRLTVL.

The gene calls are TRBV10-1 and TRBJ1-1, with a possible D match to TRBD1 (5 bases). V lost 6 bases and J 1 base, leaving 24 bases between the germline ends. The CDR3 runs 18 residues. CDR1 WNHNN and CDR2 SYGVQD come from the germline V gene (reference sequence). CDR3 sequence: CASSASRGRGEKNTEAFF. The CDR3 nucleotides are TGCGCCAGCAGCGCTTCTCGGGGGAGAGGGGAGAAGAACACTGAAGCTTTCTTT.

The V and J genes are TRBV27 and TRBJ2-7; 8 positions agree with TRBD1. CDR1 is MNHEY, CDR2 SMNVEV, per germline (reference sequence). Trimming cost V 7 bases and J 2 bases; bases outside gene matches: 13. CDR3 length: 16 amino acids. CDR3 coding DNA: TGTGCCAGCAACCGGCGCCCAGGGGGCGAAGCCTACGAGCAGTACTTC. It yields the protein CASNRRPGGEAYEQYF.

This sequence joins TRBV27 and TRBJ2-3; D assignment may be TRBD1 or TRBD2 (6 bases each). In germline, CDR1 is MNHEY, CDR2 SMNVEV (reference sequence). This CDR3 contains 16 residues. Trimming took off 8 bases at V and 1 base at J, with 19 bases between the two ends. The CDR3 is CASGEIGGRGTDTQYF. Written as DNA, the CDR3 is TGTGCCAGCGGCGAAATCGGGGGCCGGGGCACAGATACGCAGTATTTT.